This TCR beta chain came from a study of PD-1 blockade in classical Hodgkin lymphoma (dated by TCRdb to 2018 to 2020). With respect to the entire study: Nivolumab dosing was 3 mg/kg intravenously every 2 weeks, continuing until either disease progression or unacceptable toxicity. To define a peripheral blood immune signature of response to PD-1 blockade in classical Hodgkin lymphoma, the study combined TCR beta sequencing with CyTOF. The research as a whole found: The study was limited to a single clinical trial cohort, and causes of repertoire differences, possibly disease activity or prior therapy, remained undefined. Baseline TCR diversity was reported to be lower in newly diagnosed patients than in healthy donors and to be lower still in relapsed/refractory patients. Diversity was lower in patients who began nivolumab less than 1 year after ASCT, so these patients were left out of later analyses to avoid confounding by immune reconstitution. CD4+ but not CD8+ TCR diversity rose significantly by C4D1 (p=0.0027 vs p=0.16), most apparent in complete responders (p=0.02). Among trial patients, those achieving complete response had baseline diversity similar to that of newly diagnosed patients, while diversity was significantly lower in partial responders and progressors.

This clone was seen only a few times. Which antigen it targets is not known. Within one base of it there is no much larger clone, and no base qualities were kept. The Qiagen DNeasy kit was used to extract genomic DNA from unsorted PBMCs and from the negatively selected CD4+ and CD8+ fractions. TCR beta CDR3 regions were amplified by immunoSEQ multiplex PCR using primers annealing to V and J segments. A synthetic immune receptor repertoire was used to minimize amplification bias, and any residual bias was removed computationally once sequencing was done. The authors processed their data as follows. Repertoire diversity was quantified as the Shannon entropy index using custom Python scripts. Unsorted, CD4+ and CD8+ repertoires were examined separately, except in combined analyses, for which CD4+ and CD8+ sequences were merged in silico. Clonal expansion was defined as a frequency increase of at least 2-fold after treatment compared with C1D1, and clones undetected at baseline were assigned a pseudocount of 0.5. Clones with 0 or 1 copy at C1D1 were classified as singleton clones, and clones with 2 or more copies were classified as non-singleton clones. Clones expanded in unsorted samples were labelled as CD4+, CD8+ or unknown by matching protein sequences in sorted samples from the same patient. Wilcoxon tests on paired samples were used to test changes in diversity from C1D1 to C4D1. TCRdb retrieved this table from immuneACCESS and kept in-frame rearrangements only. Not all clones are present; in checked studies, unresolved V genes account for under half, and no reason is known for the remainder. V and J calls and clone size come straight from that table; D and trimming were deduced from the DNA. Counted in this sample were about 90,000 clones; over 80% of them appeared once. Around 15% of the sample goes to the ten largest clones.

In the paper's terms, the time point label means: cycle 4 day 1 (C4D1), after about 6 weeks of nivolumab. Every trial patient had relapsed following autologous stem cell transplantation, and prior brentuximab vedotin exposure was what differed among cohorts A, B and C. The trial cohort was composed of 56 patients with relapsed/refractory classical Hodgkin lymphoma, for whom complete response, partial response or progressive disease was recorded as best overall response. In the multi-cohort phase II CheckMate 205 trial, trial patients received single-agent nivolumab. An independent review committee assessed best overall response by applying the 2007 International Working Group response criteria. Trial PBMCs were collected just before the start of nivolumab (C1D1) and during therapy at cycle 2 day 1 and cycle 4 day 1. After peripheral blood was drawn into 8 mL Vacutainer Cell Preparation Tubes, PBMCs were isolated by centrifugation and then cryopreserved.

Spanning cysteine to phenylalanine, the CDR3 consists of 16 amino acids. Of the read, only the CDR3 DNA is kept; its 48 bases are in frame from base 1. V loses 4 bases at its end and J loses 2 bases; junction bases beyond the gene matches: 6. The germline V gene gives CDR1 as SGHRS and CDR2 as YFSETQ. Recombination linked TRBV5-1 to TRBJ2-7; 13 bases in between match TRBD2. The receptor was isolated from a human donor with classical Hodgkin lymphoma. This material consisted of peripheral blood mononuclear cells (PBMCs), taken before the fourth cycle of nivolumab. CDR3 loop: CASSAGLAGRTYEQYF. The nucleotides are TGCGCCAGCAGCGCGGGACTAGCGGGAAGGACCTACGAGCAGTACTTC.